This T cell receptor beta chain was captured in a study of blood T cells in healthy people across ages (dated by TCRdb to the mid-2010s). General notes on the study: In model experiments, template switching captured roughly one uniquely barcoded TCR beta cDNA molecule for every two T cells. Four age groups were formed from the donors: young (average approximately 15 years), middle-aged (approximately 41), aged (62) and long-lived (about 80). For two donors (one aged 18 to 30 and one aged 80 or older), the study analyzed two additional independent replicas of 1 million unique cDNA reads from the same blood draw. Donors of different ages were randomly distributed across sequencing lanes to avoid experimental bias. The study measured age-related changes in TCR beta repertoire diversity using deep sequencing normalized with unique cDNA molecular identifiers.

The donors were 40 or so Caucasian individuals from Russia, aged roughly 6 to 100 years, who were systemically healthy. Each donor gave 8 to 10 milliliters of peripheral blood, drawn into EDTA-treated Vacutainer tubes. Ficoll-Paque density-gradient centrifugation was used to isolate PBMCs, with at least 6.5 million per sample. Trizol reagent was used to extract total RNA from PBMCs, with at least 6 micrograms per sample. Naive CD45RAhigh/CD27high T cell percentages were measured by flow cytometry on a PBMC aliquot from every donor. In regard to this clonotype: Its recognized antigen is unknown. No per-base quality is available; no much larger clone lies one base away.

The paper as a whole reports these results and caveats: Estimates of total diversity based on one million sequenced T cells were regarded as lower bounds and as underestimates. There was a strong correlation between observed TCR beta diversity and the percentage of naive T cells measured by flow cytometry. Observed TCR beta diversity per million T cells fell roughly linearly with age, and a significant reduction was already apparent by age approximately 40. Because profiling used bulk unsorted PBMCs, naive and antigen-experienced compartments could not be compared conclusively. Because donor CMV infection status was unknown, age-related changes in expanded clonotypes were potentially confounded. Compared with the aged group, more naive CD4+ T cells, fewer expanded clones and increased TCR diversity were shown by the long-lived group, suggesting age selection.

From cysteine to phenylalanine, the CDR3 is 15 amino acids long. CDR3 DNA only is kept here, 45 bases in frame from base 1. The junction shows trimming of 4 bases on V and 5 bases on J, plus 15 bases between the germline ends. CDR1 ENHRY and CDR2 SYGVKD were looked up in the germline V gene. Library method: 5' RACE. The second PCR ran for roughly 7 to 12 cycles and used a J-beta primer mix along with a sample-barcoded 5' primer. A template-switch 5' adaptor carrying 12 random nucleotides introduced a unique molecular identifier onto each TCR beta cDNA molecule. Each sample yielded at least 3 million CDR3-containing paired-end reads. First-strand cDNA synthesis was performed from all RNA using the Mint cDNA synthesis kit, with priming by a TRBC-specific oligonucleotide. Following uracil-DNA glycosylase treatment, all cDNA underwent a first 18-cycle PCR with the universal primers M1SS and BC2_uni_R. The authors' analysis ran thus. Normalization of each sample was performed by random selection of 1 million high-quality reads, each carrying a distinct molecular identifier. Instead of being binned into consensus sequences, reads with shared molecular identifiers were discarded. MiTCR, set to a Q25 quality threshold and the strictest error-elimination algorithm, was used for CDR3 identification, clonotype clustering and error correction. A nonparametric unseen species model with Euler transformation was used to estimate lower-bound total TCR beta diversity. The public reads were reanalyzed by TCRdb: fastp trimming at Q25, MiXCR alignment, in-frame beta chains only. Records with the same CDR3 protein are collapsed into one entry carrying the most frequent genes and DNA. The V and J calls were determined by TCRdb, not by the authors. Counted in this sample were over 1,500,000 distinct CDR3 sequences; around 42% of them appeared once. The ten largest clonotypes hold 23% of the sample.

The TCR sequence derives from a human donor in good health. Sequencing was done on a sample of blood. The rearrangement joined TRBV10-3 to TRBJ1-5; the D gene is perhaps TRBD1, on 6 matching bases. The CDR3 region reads CAISASGAADQPQHF. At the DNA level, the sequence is TGTGCCATCAGTGCATCGGGGGCGGCAGATCAGCCCCAGCATTTT.